This TCR beta chain was captured in a study of T cells after posttransplantation cyclophosphamide. Notes on the study in general: TRB overlap between skin or GI tissue T cells and blood was limited. Later post-transplant blood repertoires were often dominated by donor CD8+ memory clones. After PTCy, TRB diversity resembled that of CNI/methotrexate controls.

Many counts were recorded for this clone. Its antigen is currently unknown. The table came from immunoSEQ multiplex PCR; TCRdb's copy has only in-frame clones and leaves some out. The sample contains roughly 45,000 clones, none of them singletons. Germline-derived CDR1 and CDR2 are SEHNR and FQNEAQ (reference sequence). The CDR3 sequence is 14 residues long. V gave up 5 bases and J gave up 5 bases, with 15 bases separating them. The TCR comes from a man aged 35-49 years in good health, CMV-negative, and a related stem cell transplant donor. This chain joins TRBV7-9 and TRBJ2-5; D is perhaps TRBD2 (5 bases). Sample: PBMCs. In DNA, the CDR3 is TGTGCCAGCAGCCCACGTGTGGGCGGGGAGACCCAGTACTTC. This gives the protein CASSPRVGGETQYF.